Sequencing of this T cell receptor beta chain was carried out in a study of cytomegalovirus exposure and HLA in healthy donors. Comment on this clone: Its antigen remains unknown. One end of the junction varies from germline; a read error may be responsible.

Study findings and constraints: Specific recognition of CMV antigens was confirmed in vitro for a few chains (all CMV-associated). Later work found most CMV-associated TCR beta chains apparently HLA-restricted. Rarity characterized most TCR sequences, yet some public TCRs appeared in many donors.

Primers for the PCR totalled 60 Vbeta and 13 Jbeta. Clones were read by immunoSEQ multiplex PCR, and TCRdb kept only the in-frame ones, dropping some. This repertoire shows around 120,000 clones, less than 80% found once; its top ten account for around a tenth. This TCR came from a woman between 45 and 60 years old in good health and CMV-seropositive. The sample comprised PBMCs.

Here the CDR3 reads CASSYRRASGTEVDF. CDR3 sequence (DNA): TGCGCCAGCAGCTACCGGAGGGCTAGCGGGACGGAGGTGGACTTC. This rearrangement joins TRBV10-1 to TRBJ2-4, with TRBD2 identical over 9 bases. Germline V gene sequence: CDR1 WNHNN, CDR2 SYGVQD (reference sequence). The CDR3 has 15 amino acids.